The 12 T cell receptor beta chains presented below share a single source sample, sequenced in a study of cytomegalovirus exposure and HLA in healthy donors. PCR employed 60 Vbeta and 13 Jbeta primers. TCRdb keeps only in-frame clones here, not all; method: immunoSEQ multiplex PCR. The sample records about 81,000 clones, 75% to 85% being singletons. The specimen sequenced was PBMCs. Receptors originate from a man aged 45 to 65 in good health and CMV-seropositive.

J is TRBJ2-7 and V is TRBV4-1, with a possible D match to TRBD1 (5 bases). CDR3 length: 14 amino acids. Between the trimmed V and J ends, which lost 1 base and 6 bases, there was a span of 13 bases. Per the germline V gene, CDR1 is MGHRA and CDR2 is YSYEKL. CDR3 region: CASSQGQSLIEQYF. The CDR3 nucleotides are TGCGCCAGCAGCCAAGGACAGTCCTTGATCGAGCAGTACTTC.

V and J are TRBV5-5 and TRBJ1-2, with D maybe TRBD1 (6 bases). This CDR3 spans 13 amino acids. Trimming took 3 bases from V and 8 from J, leaving 14 bases between them. CDR1 SGHKS and CDR2 YYEKEE come from the germline V gene (reference sequence). The CDR3 DNA is TGTGCCAGCAGCTCGGACAGCCTTCAGGGCTACACCTTC. It is translated as CASSSDSLQGYTF.

The rearrangement joins TRBV5-5 to TRBJ2-3, with D possibly being TRBD1 (6 bases). CDR1 is SGHKS and CDR2 is YYEKEE in the germline V gene (reference sequence). The CDR3 length is 14 residues. Trimming shortened V by 2 bases and J by 3 bases, and 10 bases separated the two germline ends. The CDR3 spells CASSFPTGTDTQYF. The CDR3 nucleotides are TGTGCCAGCAGCTTCCCGACAGGTACAGATACGCAGTATTTT.

The V call is TRBV7-9, the J call TRBJ2-7; TRBD2 is a possible D gene (6 bases). The CDR3 consists of 14 residues. Trimming cost V 2 bases and J 5 bases, with 13 bases left between them. Germline assignment: CDR1 SEHNR and CDR2 FQNEAQ (reference sequence). The CDR3 spells CASSLSDSSDEQYF. As DNA, the CDR3 is TGTGCCAGCAGCTTATCGGACTCTAGCGACGAGCAGTACTTC.

The rearrangement uses TRBV27 and TRBJ2-5; weak D call: TRBD1 (6 bases). The germline V gene encodes CDR1 MNHEY and CDR2 SMNVEV (reference sequence). This CDR3 is built from 16 residues. V lost 1 base to trimming and J lost 4 bases, with 16 bases between them. This CDR3 reads CASSLFGRGLGETQYF. As DNA, the CDR3 is TGTGCCAGCAGTTTATTCGGCAGGGGCCTCGGAGAGACCCAGTACTTC.

V is TRBV9 and J is TRBJ2-1, with D maybe TRBD2 (5 bases). Germline-derived CDR1 and CDR2 are SGDLS and YYNGEE. V was pared by 0 bases and J by 5 bases, with 9 bases between. The CDR3 runs to 14 residues. The CDR3 sequence is CASSVGGSNNEQFF. As DNA, the CDR3 is TGTGCCAGCAGCGTAGGTGGGAGCAACAATGAGCAGTTCTTC.

The chain couples TRBV2 to TRBJ2-7, with 10 bases that match TRBD2. The CDR3 contains 14 residues. The junction had 1 base not matched to a gene; V was cut back by 1 base and J by 4 bases. Germline V gene sequence: CDR1 SNHLY, CDR2 FYNNEI. CDR3 DNA: TGTGCCAGCAGTGAAGAGCGGGAGGGGTACGAGCAGTACTTC. Amino acids: CASSEEREGYEQYF. Drawing the rest from reference TRBV2 and TRBJ2-7, the complete variable domain is EPEVTQTPSHQVTQMGQEVILRCVPISNHLYFYWYRQILGQKVEFLVSFYNNEISEKSEIFDDQFSVERPDGSNFTLKIRSTKLEDSAMYFCASSEEREGYEQYFGPGTRLTVT.

This rearrangement joins TRBV5-1 to TRBJ2-7, with a tentative D call TRBD1 (5 bases). Germline V gene data show CDR1 as SGHRS and CDR2 as YFSETQ. V was clipped by 0 bases and J by 7 bases, with 8 bases between them. The CDR3 is 12 amino acids. The CDR3 nucleotides read TGCGCCAGCAGCTTGGAGGGGCGAGAGCAGTACTTC. Its translation: CASSLEGREQYF.

This clone was detected a few times. J is TRBJ2-1 and V is TRBV30; 9 nucleotides align to TRBD2. This CDR3 region has 20 residues. Germline lookup yields CDR1 GTSNPN and CDR2 SVGIG (reference sequence). Trimming removed 2 bases from V and 0 bases from J; junction bases left unmatched: 17. CDR3 region: CAWSTLVGGRAPRSYNEQFF. The DNA for the CDR3 is TGTGCCTGGAGTACCTTAGTTGGCGGGAGGGCCCCCCGCTCCTACAATGAGCAGTTCTTC.

V usage is TRBV6-6 and J usage is TRBJ2-2; 12 bases map to TRBD2. V shed 6 bases and J 6 bases; nucleotides not matched to a gene: 5. The germline gives CDR1 MNHNY, CDR2 SVGAGI (reference sequence). This CDR3 comprises 15 residues. The CDR3 here is CASRRLAGVAGELFF. In DNA, the CDR3 is TGTGCCAGCAGAAGACTAGCGGGAGTGGCCGGGGAGCTGTTTTTT.

This CDR3 is CASSYSGRNTEAFF. CDR3 DNA: TGTGCCAGCAGTTACTCTGGCAGAAACACTGAAGCTTTCTTT. The chain has TRBV6-5 and TRBJ1-1, with unresolved D. CDR3 length equals 14 residues. The ends were cut back, 0 bases at V and 2 bases at J, with 7 bases in the middle. Germline assignment: CDR1 MNHEY and CDR2 SVGAGI.

CDR3 in DNA: TGTGCCAGCAGCTTAGAGGGACAGACGACAGATACGCAGTATTTT. Protein sequence: CASSLEGQTTDTQYF. This rearrangement joins TRBV11-2 to TRBJ2-3, with TRBD1 identical over 7 bases. There are 15 residues in the CDR3. V lost 0 bases and J lost 3; bases outside the gene matches: 3. Per germline, CDR1 SGHAT and CDR2 FQNNGV. Full variable domain (remainder filled in from reference TRBV11-2 and TRBJ2-3): EAGVAQSPRYKIIEKRQSVAFWCNPISGHATLYWYQQILGQGPKLLIQFQNNGVVDDSQLPKDRFSAERLKGVDSTLKIQPAKLEDSAVYLCASSLEGQTTDTQYFGPGTRLTVL.